The clone carrying this T cell receptor (beta chain) has just one count. The antigen remains undetermined. Thyroid surgery was preceded by no treatment in any patient. The data are from a study of metastatic and nonmetastatic thyroid tumors. The wider study: Peripheral blood and tumor or nodule samples from malignant and benign thyroid patients were compared. Study-level points and caveats: According to reports, the diversity of TCR beta was significantly higher in malignant thyroid tumors than in benign nodules, and this held in both blood and tumor samples.

Using MiXCR, TCRdb reanalyzed the PCR reads. The sample contains over 50,000 clones, roughly 30% of which appear only once. V lost 4 bases to trimming and J lost 5 bases; unmatched junction nucleotides: 4. Germline V CDR1 and CDR2: GTSNPN, SVGIG (reference sequence). The CDR3 has 12 amino acids. Material: blood. This receptor was identified in a female donor with papillary thyroid cancer or a benign thyroid nodule (not recorded which). Some clones in this sample may be carry-over from other donors' samples. V and J are TRBV30 and TRBJ2-7, with 8 bases lining up with TRBD1. CDR3 sequence: CAWTGGLNEQYF. CDR3 DNA: TGTGCCTGGACAGGGGGCTTGAACGAGCAGTACTTC.